These 10 T cell receptor beta chains came from one sample sequenced in a study of persistence of HIV-infected CD4 T cells. The libraries were made with immunoSEQ version 4 in survey mode. Measured with immunoSEQ multiplex PCR; TCRdb has only the in-frame clones, and not every one. The data contain roughly 41,000 clones, roughly 80% of them singletons. These receptors have no identified antigens. The stimulus was lysate of CMV-infected fibroblasts, 8.5 to 10 ug/mL. CD40L/CD69 double-negative CD45RO-high memory CD4+ T cells were collected. Sequencing was performed on CD4+ T cells sorted from PBMCs after approximately 20-hour stimulation, taken from a patient who received antiretroviral therapy. The receptors shown here come from an adult man with HIV who was CMV-seropositive.

The chain is built from TRBV28 and TRBJ1-4; possibly TRBD1 for D (6 bases). CDR3 length equals 14 residues. The V gene's germline CDR1 is MDHEN and CDR2 SYDVKM. Trimming pared 8 bases from V and 0 bases from J, leaving 10 bases between. CDR3 in amino acids: CASLSGATNEKLFF. CDR3 in DNA: TGTGCCAGCCTTTCAGGGGCAACTAATGAAAAACTGTTTTTT.

The V gene is TRBV12-3 or TRBV12-4, the J gene TRBJ1-1; D uncertain. This CDR3 comprises 11 residues. V gave up 3 bases and J gave up 8 bases, with 7 bases separating them. CDR3 nucleotide sequence: TGTGCCAGCAGTTTGAAGGCAGAAGCTTTCTTT. The encoded protein is CASSLKAEAFF.

The chain is built from TRBV19 and TRBJ1-2; 7 nucleotides match TRBD1. Germline assignment: CDR1 LNHDA and CDR2 SQIVND (reference sequence). There are 13 residues in the CDR3. Losses at the gene ends were 4 bases for V and 4 bases for J; bases not matched to a gene: 3. The CDR3 loop reads CASSNRQGYGYTF. The CDR3 DNA is TGTGCCAGTAGTAATCGACAGGGCTATGGCTACACCTTC.

The chain uses TRBV5-1 and TRBJ2-2; D remains ambiguous. The CDR3 sequence is 13 residues long. Germline CDR1 is SGHRS and CDR2 is YFSETQ. V gave up 2 bases and J gave up 5 bases, with 7 bases separating them. The chain's CDR3 is CASSFQGTGELFF. The CDR3 region has the DNA TGCGCCAGCAGCTTTCAAGGGACCGGGGAGCTGTTTTTT.

This rearrangement joins TRBV28 to TRBJ1-1, with D possibly matching TRBD1 (5 bases). Germline assignment: CDR1 MDHEN and CDR2 SYDVKM. V was clipped by 2 bases and J by 0 bases, with 10 bases between them. CDR3 length equals 15 residues. CDR3 in DNA: TGTGCCAGCAGTTTACAGGGTTGGATGAACACTGAAGCTTTCTTT. It specifies CASSLQGWMNTEAFF.

The genes are TRBV5-6 and TRBJ1-6; D is undetermined. The CDR3 runs to 15 residues. The germline V gene encodes CDR1 SGHDT and CDR2 YYEEEE. V gave up 4 bases and J gave up 4 bases, with 12 bases separating them. The CDR3 reads CASSLTGFYNSPLHF. The CDR3 nucleotides are TGTGCCAGCAGCCTAACCGGCTTTTATAATTCACCCCTCCACTTT.

The chain employs TRBV5-1 and TRBJ1-6; D remains unclear. The CDR3 is 13 residues long. The ends were cut back, 7 bases at V and 6 bases at J, with 11 bases in the middle. From germline, CDR1 is SGHRS and CDR2 YFSETQ. The CDR3 DNA reads as TGCGCCAGCGAACTAAGGCGTAATTCACCCCTCCACTTT. Translating gives CASELRRNSPLHF.

The chain joins TRBV29-1 to TRBJ1-2; TRBD1 agrees at 8 bases. Germline V CDR1 and CDR2: SQVTM, ANQGSEA. V lost 6 bases and J lost 8; bases outside the gene matches: 17. The CDR3 sequence is 15 residues long. The CDR3 here is CSVGIGQGRPRGYTF. CDR3 bases: TGCAGCGTGGGAATCGGACAGGGAAGGCCGAGAGGCTACACCTTC.

Comment on this clone: Its ends do not fully match the called genes, so a read error is possible. The rearrangement joins TRBV3-1 (or the pseudogene TRBV3-2) to TRBJ2-3, with no clear D. The CDR3 extends over 12 amino acids. Germline V gene lookup returns CDR1 LGHDT and CDR2 YNNKEL (reference sequence). The CDR3 spells CASSQEYSWPDF. In nucleotides, the CDR3 is TGTGCCAGCAGCCAAGAATATAGTTGGCCGGATTTT.

The chain carries TRBV4-1 and TRBJ1-4; unclear D gene. Looked up from germline, CDR1 is MGHRA and CDR2 is YSYEKL. Trimming took 2 bases from V and 7 from J, leaving 14 bases between them. CDR3 length: 15 residues. This CDR3 is CASSQIPSVGEKLFF. DNA of the CDR3: TGCGCCAGCAGCCAAATACCTAGTGTGGGTGAAAAACTGTTTTTT.